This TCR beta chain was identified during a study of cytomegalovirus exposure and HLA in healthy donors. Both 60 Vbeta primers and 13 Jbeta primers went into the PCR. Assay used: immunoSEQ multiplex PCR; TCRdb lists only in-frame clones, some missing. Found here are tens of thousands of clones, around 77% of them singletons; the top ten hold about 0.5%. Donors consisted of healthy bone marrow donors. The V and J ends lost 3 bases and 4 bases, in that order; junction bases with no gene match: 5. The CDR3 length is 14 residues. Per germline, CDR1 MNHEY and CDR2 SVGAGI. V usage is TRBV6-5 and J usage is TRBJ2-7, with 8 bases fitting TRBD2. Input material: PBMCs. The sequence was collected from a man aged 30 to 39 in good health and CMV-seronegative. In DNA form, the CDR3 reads TGTGCCAGCAGTTATGAAACTAGCGGTTACGAGCAGTACTTC. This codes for CASSYETSGYEQYF.